This T cell receptor (beta chain) was recovered during a study of vaccination and CD4 T cells after COVID-19. This clonotype has only one observation. Its antigen is still unknown. The treatment denotes: roughly 10-day PBMC culture with coronavirus spike peptide pools or control peptides (ViraFEST assay). With the Oncomine TCR Beta short-read assay, DNA from cultured CD4+ T cells was sequenced. TCRdb called the PCR reads again in MiXCR, with one record for every CDR3 protein. The table lists approximately 21,000 distinct CDR3 sequences, roughly three fifths of them singletons. The germline CDR1 and CDR2 sequences are KGHDR and SFDVKD. This CDR3 spans 18 amino acids. The V end lost 3 bases, the J end lost 4 bases, and 23 bases lay between the germline ends.

The sequences come from CD4+ T cells from blood, cultured in vitro, collected after SARS-CoV-2 vaccination. The sequence came from a human donor who received a COVID-19 vaccine. The chain couples TRBV24-1 to TRBJ1-2; the D gene is possibly TRBD1 (6 bases). CDR3 residues: CATSDPKGGVLGTYGYTF. The CDR3 DNA reads as TGTGCCACCAGTGATCCCAAGGGGGGGGTTCTCGGGACCTATGGCTACACCTTC.